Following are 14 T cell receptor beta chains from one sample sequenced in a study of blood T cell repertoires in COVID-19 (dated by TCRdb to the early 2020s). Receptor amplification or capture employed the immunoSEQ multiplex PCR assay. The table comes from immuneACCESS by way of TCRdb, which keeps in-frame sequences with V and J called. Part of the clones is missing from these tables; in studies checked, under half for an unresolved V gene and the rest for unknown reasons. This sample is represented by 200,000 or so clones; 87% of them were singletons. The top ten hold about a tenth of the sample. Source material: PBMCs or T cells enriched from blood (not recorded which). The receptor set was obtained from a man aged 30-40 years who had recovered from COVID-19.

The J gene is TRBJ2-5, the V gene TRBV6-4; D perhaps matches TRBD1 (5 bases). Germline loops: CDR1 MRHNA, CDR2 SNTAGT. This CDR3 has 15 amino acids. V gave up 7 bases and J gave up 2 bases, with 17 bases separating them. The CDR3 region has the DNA TGTGCCAGCACCGAGTACGGACAACAACAAGAGACCCAGTACTTC. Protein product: CASTEYGQQQETQYF.

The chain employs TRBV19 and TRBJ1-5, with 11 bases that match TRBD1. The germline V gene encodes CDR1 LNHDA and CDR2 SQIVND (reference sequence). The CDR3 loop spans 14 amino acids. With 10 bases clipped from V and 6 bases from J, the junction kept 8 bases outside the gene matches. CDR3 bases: TGTGCCACCTCCGGGACAGGGGGTGTTCAGCCCCAGCATTTT. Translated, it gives CATSGTGGVQPQHF.

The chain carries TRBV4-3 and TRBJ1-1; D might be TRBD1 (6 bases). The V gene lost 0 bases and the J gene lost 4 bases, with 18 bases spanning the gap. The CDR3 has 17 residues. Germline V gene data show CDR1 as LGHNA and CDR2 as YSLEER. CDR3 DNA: TGCGCCAGCAGCCAAGATCTCACTGGATGGGGGCCCACTGAAGCTTTCTTT. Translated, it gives CASSQDLTGWGPTEAFF.

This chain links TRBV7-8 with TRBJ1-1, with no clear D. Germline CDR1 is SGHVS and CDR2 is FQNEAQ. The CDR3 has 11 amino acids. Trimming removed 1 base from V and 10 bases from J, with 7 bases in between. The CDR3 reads CASSLVGVAFF. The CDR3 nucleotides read TGTGCCAGCAGCTTAGTCGGGGTAGCTTTCTTT.

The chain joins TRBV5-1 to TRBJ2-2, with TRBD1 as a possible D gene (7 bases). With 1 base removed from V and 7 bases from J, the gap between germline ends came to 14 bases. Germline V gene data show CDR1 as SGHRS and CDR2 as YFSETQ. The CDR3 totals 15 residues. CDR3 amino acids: CASSLSGTAGGELFF. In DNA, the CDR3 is TGCGCCAGCAGCTTGTCAGGGACAGCGGGCGGGGAGCTGTTTTTT.

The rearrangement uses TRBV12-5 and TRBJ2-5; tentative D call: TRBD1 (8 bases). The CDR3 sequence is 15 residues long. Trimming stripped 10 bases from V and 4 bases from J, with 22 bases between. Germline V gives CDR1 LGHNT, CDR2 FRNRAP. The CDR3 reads CATHPTGGVGETQYF. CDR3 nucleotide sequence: TGTGCTACTCACCCAACAGGGGGGGTAGGAGAGACCCAGTACTTC.

CDR3: CASSEPSRPQHF. The DNA for the CDR3 is TGTGCCAGCAGTGAGCCGTCCAGGCCCCAGCATTTT. This chain connects TRBV6-1 to TRBJ1-5; D gene uncertain. V dropped 3 bases and J dropped 9 bases, with 9 bases sitting between them. The germline V gene encodes CDR1 MNHNS and CDR2 SASEGT. The CDR3 is 12 residues long.

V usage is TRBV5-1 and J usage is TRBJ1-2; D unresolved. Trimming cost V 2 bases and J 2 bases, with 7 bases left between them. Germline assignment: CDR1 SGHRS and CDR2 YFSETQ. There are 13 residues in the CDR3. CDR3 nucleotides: TGCGCCAGCAGCTTCAACGAGAACTATGGCTACACCTTC. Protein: CASSFNENYGYTF. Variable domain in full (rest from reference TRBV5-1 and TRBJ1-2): KAGVTQTPRYLIKTRGQQVTLSCSPISGHRSVSWYQQTPGQGLQFLFEYFSETQRNKGNFPGRFSGRQFSNSRSEMNVSTLELGDSALYLCASSFNENYGYTFGSGTRLTVV.

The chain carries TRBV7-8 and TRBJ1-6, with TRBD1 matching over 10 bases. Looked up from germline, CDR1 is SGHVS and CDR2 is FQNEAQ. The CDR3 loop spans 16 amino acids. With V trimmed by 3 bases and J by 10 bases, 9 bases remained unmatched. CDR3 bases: TGTGCCAGCAGCTTTGTGCCGGCGGGACAGGGGTCACCCCTCCACTTT. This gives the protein CASSFVPAGQGSPLHF.

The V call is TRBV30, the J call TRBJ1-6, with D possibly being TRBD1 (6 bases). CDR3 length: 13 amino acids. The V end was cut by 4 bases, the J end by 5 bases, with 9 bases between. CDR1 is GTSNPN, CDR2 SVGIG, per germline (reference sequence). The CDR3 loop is CAWTGQNNSPLHF. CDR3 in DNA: TGTGCCTGGACGGGACAAAATAATTCACCCCTCCACTTT.

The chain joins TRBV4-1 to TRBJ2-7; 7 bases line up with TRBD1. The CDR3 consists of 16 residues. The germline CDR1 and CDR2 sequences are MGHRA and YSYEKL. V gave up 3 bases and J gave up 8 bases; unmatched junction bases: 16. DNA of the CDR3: TGCGCCAGCAGCCAGATAACTAGGACAGGCGGCTATCAGCAGTACTTC. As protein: CASSQITRTGGYQQYF.

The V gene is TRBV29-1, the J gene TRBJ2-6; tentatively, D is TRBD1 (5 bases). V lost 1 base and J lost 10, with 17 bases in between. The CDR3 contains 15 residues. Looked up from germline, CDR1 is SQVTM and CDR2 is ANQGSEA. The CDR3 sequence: CSVEVTFPGYNVLTF. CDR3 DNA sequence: TGCAGCGTTGAAGTTACGTTTCCAGGGTATAACGTCCTGACTTTC.

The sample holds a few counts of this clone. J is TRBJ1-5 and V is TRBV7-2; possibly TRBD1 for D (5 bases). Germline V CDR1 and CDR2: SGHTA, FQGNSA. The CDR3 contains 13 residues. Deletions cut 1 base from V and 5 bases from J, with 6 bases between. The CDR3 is CASSLEGYQPQHF. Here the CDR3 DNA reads TGTGCCAGCAGCTTAGAGGGGTATCAGCCCCAGCATTTT. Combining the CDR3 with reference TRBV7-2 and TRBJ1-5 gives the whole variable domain GAGVSQSPSNKVTEKGKDVELRCDPISGHTALYWYRQSLGQGLEFLIYFQGNSAPDKSGLPSDRFSAERTGGSVSTLTIQRTQQEDSAVYLCASSLEGYQPQHFGDGTRLSIL.

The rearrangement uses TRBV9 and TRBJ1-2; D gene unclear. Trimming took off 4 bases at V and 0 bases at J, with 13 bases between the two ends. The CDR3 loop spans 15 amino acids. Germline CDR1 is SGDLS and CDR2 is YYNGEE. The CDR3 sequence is CASSRGPDANYGYTF. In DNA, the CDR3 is TGTGCCAGCAGCCGCGGGCCTGACGCTAACTATGGCTACACCTTC.